Presented here are 30 T cell receptor beta chains from one specimen sequenced in a study of cytomegalovirus exposure and HLA in healthy donors. This PCR relied on a set of 60 Vbeta primers and 13 Jbeta primers. The method was immunoSEQ multiplex PCR; TCRdb's version includes in-frame clones alone and lacks a portion of them. The repertoire consists of over 150,000 clones, with 78% occurring once and the leading ten covering roughly an eighth. The source material was PBMCs. These receptors were collected from a woman aged 50 to 60 in good health and CMV-seropositive.

This chain connects TRBV11-2 to TRBJ2-5, with a weak D call TRBD1 (5 bases). The CDR3 covers 13 residues. The V and J ends lost 4 bases and 5 bases respectively, with 11 bases between them. Germline assignment: CDR1 SGHAT and CDR2 FQNNGV. CDR3 region: CASSWGPGETQYF. The CDR3 nucleotides are TGTGCCAGCAGCTGGGGCCCCGGGGAGACCCAGTACTTC.

This chain joins TRBV2 and TRBJ1-1; tentatively, D is TRBD1 (5 bases). Germline V gene data show CDR1 as SNHLY and CDR2 as FYNNEI. This CDR3 has 14 amino acids. Trimming stripped 6 bases from V and 7 bases from J, with 18 bases between. Here the CDR3 DNA reads TGTGCCAGCAGGGGGCTCACAGATGTGGGTGAAGCTTTCTTT. Translating gives CASRGLTDVGEAFF.

In DNA, the CDR3 is TGTGCCATCAAGCCGACTAGCGGGGGGGGTAAGACCCAGTACTTC. Amino acid sequence: CAIKPTSGGGKTQYF. The chain links TRBV6-1 to TRBJ2-5; 14 bases fit TRBD2. Trimming took 10 bases from V and 6 from J; bases not matched to a gene: 10. The germline CDR1 and CDR2 sequences are MNHNS and SASEGT. CDR3 length: 15 residues.

The chain has TRBV19 and TRBJ1-3; weak D call: TRBD1 (5 bases). V was shortened by 4 bases and J by 2 bases, with 12 bases between the two germline ends. CDR1 and CDR2 from the germline V gene are LNHDA and SQIVND (reference sequence). The CDR3 consists of 15 residues. CDR3 sequence: CASSTSQVTGNTIYF. DNA for the CDR3: TGTGCCAGTAGTACCTCACAGGTTACTGGAAACACCATATATTTT.

The chain has TRBV5-1 and TRBJ2-3; 12 positions agree with TRBD2. Germline trimming cut 4 bases from V and 6 bases from J; bases unmatched to any gene: 9. There are 16 residues in the CDR3. Germline CDR1 and CDR2: SGHRS and YFSETQ. CDR3: CASSPLLAGGGDTQYF. CDR3 DNA: TGCGCCAGCAGCCCGTTGCTAGCGGGGGGGGGCGATACGCAGTATTTT.

The chain recombines TRBV6-5 with TRBJ2-2; D gene ambiguous. V dropped 0 bases and J dropped 6 bases, with 5 bases sitting between them. CDR3 length equals 13 residues. Germline V gene data show CDR1 as MNHEY and CDR2 as SVGAGI. CDR3 amino acids: CASSYSQSGELFF. The CDR3 DNA reads TGTGCCAGCAGTTACTCCCAGTCCGGGGAGCTGTTTTTT.

The chain couples TRBV6-6 to TRBJ2-1; tentative D call: TRBD2 (7 bases). CDR1 is MNHNY and CDR2 is SVGAGI in the germline V gene (reference sequence). The CDR3 spans 15 residues. V gave up 6 bases and J gave up 7 bases, with 19 bases separating them. DNA of the CDR3: TGTGCCAGCAGGCCTGGATGGGGGGGGGCGAATGAGCAGTTCTTC. Protein sequence: CASRPGWGGANEQFF.

The V and J genes are TRBV19 and TRBJ2-4, with TRBD2 identical over 14 bases. CDR1 is LNHDA, CDR2 SQIVND, per germline (reference sequence). V dropped 5 bases and J dropped 5; count of bases not matched to a gene: 5. This CDR3 comprises 16 residues. The CDR3 DNA is TGTGCCAGTAGTGTGACTAGCGGGGGGGCCGAAAACATTCAGTACTTC. Amino acid sequence: CASSVTSGGAENIQYF. The full variable domain, with the rest looked up from reference TRBV19 and TRBJ2-4, is DGGITQSPKYLFRKEGQNVTLSCEQNLNHDAMYWYRQDPGQGLRLIYYSQIVNDFQKGDIAEGYSVSREKKESFPLTVTSAQKNPTAFYLCASSVTSGGAENIQYFGAGTRLSVL.

The CDR3 protein is CASSLDSSGNTIYF. CDR3 bases: TGTGCCAGCAGCCTCGACAGCTCTGGAAACACCATATATTTT. This rearrangement joins TRBV28 to TRBJ1-3; possible D gene TRBD1, 5 bases. Germline-derived CDR1 and CDR2 are MDHEN and SYDVKM. This CDR3 has 14 amino acids. V was shortened by 6 bases and J by 0 bases, with 9 bases between the two germline ends. Complete variable domain (other parts from reference TRBV28 and TRBJ1-3): DVKVTQSSRYLVKRTGEKVFLECVQDMDHENMFWYRQDPGLGLRLIYFSYDVKMKEKGDIPEGYSVSREKKERFSLILESASTNQTSMYLCASSLDSSGNTIYFGEGSWLTVV.

This clone occurred a few times. The V call is TRBV30, the J call TRBJ1-4; no definite D call. The V gene's germline CDR1 is GTSNPN and CDR2 SVGIG (reference sequence). The CDR3 covers 14 residues. V was pared by 4 bases and J by 7 bases, with 16 bases between. CDR3: CAWNPLERSEKLFF. For the CDR3, the DNA is TGTGCCTGGAATCCGTTGGAGAGGAGTGAAAAACTGTTTTTT.

There are a few counts of this clone. This chain connects TRBV7-9 to TRBJ2-7; TRBD1 matches at 8 bases. CDR1 is SEHNR, CDR2 FQNEAQ, per germline (reference sequence). The junction had 8 bases not matched to a gene; V was cut back by 0 bases and J by 4 bases. This CDR3 is built from 16 residues. The CDR3 spells CASSLAPGTGAYEQYF. CDR3 DNA: TGTGCCAGCAGCTTAGCTCCCGGGACAGGAGCTTACGAGCAGTACTTC.

This clone was found once. The chain uses TRBV10-2 and TRBJ2-3; a weak D match, TRBD2 (6 bases). V was trimmed by 3 bases and J by 4 bases, leaving 11 bases between them. This CDR3 contains 14 residues. Germline assignment: CDR1 WSHSY and CDR2 SAAADI. The chain's CDR3 is CASSDSGRSDTQYF. The CDR3 DNA reads as TGCGCCAGCAGTGATAGCGGACGGTCAGATACGCAGTATTTT.

This clone occurred once. The chain couples TRBV11-3 to TRBJ1-6; D is unclear. Germline V gene lookup returns CDR1 SGHNT and CDR2 YENEEA. The CDR3 is 13 amino acids. The V gene lost 2 bases and the J gene lost 10 bases, with 9 bases spanning the gap. For the CDR3, the DNA is TGTGCCAGCAGCTTAAATCGTGCGTCACCCCTCCACTTT. This encodes CASSLNRASPLHF.

This sequence joins TRBV6-5 and TRBJ2-7; D unclear. The CDR3 has 13 amino acids. With 3 bases removed from V and 1 base from J, the gap between germline ends came to 7 bases. Germline CDR1 is MNHEY and CDR2 is SVGAGI. CDR3 protein: CASSYVRSYEQYF. CDR3 DNA sequence: TGTGCCAGCAGTTATGTCAGATCCTACGAGCAGTACTTC.

This clone appeared once. The chain carries TRBV10-3 and TRBJ2-1; 10 nucleotides agree with TRBD2. Trimming cost V 5 bases and J 9 bases; bases outside gene matches: 10. From germline, CDR1 is ENHRY and CDR2 SYGVKD. CDR3 size: 15 residues. CDR3 nucleotide sequence: TGTGCCATCAGTCAACTAGCGGGGAGAAACGGTGAGCAGTTCTTC. As protein: CAISQLAGRNGEQFF.

The chain employs TRBV2 and TRBJ1-5, with D perhaps matching TRBD1 (6 bases). This CDR3 has 14 amino acids. CDR1 is SNHLY and CDR2 is FYNNEI in the germline V gene. V was trimmed by 5 bases and J by 5 bases, leaving 13 bases between them. The CDR3 DNA is TGTGCCAGCAGTAAGAGGGGGAGGGATCAGCCCCAGCATTTT. Residues: CASSKRGRDQPQHF.

The chain carries TRBV5-1 and TRBJ2-1; 11 bases are a match to TRBD1. With V trimmed by 9 bases and J by 5 bases, 10 bases remained unmatched. Germline V gene sequence: CDR1 SGHRS, CDR2 YFSETQ. CDR3 size: 15 residues. The DNA for the CDR3 is TGCGCCACCTCAATAGGGACAGGGGGGAACAATGAGCAGTTCTTC. This sequence encodes CATSIGTGGNNEQFF.

V gene TRBV5-4 combines with J gene TRBJ2-1; possibly TRBD2 for D (6 bases). Trimming pared 0 bases from V and 9 bases from J, leaving 19 bases between. This CDR3 contains 16 residues. Germline V gene sequence: CDR1 SGHNT, CDR2 YYREEE (reference sequence). The CDR3 loop is CASSLGEKRGRSEQFF. Written as DNA, the CDR3 is TGTGCCAGCAGCTTGGGTGAAAAACGGGGGAGGAGTGAGCAGTTCTTC.

The gene calls are TRBV29-1 and TRBJ1-1, with a weak D call TRBD1 (5 bases). Germline V CDR1 and CDR2: SQVTM, ANQGSEA. Trimming left V 4 bases short and J 1 base short, with 7 bases between. The CDR3 spans 12 residues. CDR3 nucleotides: TGCAGCGTTGGTGACAGGAACACTGAAGCTTTCTTT. It translates to CSVGDRNTEAFF.

The chain joins TRBV6-1 to TRBJ2-4; D is unclear. Germline CDR1 and CDR2: MNHNS and SASEGT. Between the trimmed V and J ends, which lost 4 bases and 2 bases, there was a span of 15 bases. The CDR3 sequence is 16 residues long. CDR3: CASSGLWPASKNIQYF. The CDR3 DNA reads TGTGCCAGCAGTGGGTTATGGCCCGCTTCCAAAAACATTCAGTACTTC.

The chain combines TRBV5-4 with TRBJ2-2; D is possibly TRBD2 (5 bases). Germline V gives CDR1 SGHNT, CDR2 YYREEE (reference sequence). V was pared by 3 bases and J by 6 bases, with 24 bases between. This CDR3 comprises 18 residues. CDR3 sequence: CASSSYMEVGSRPGELFF. DNA for the CDR3: TGTGCCAGCAGCTCTTACATGGAGGTGGGGTCGCGACCCGGGGAGCTGTTTTTT.

This rearrangement joins TRBV15 to TRBJ2-7, with a tentative D call TRBD1 (5 bases). The CDR3 runs to 14 residues. V was shortened by 0 bases and J by 2 bases, with 8 bases between the two germline ends. Germline V gene data show CDR1 as LNHNV and CDR2 as YYDKDF (reference sequence). CDR3: CATSRDQGPYEQYF. Here the CDR3 DNA reads TGTGCCACCAGCAGAGATCAGGGTCCCTACGAGCAGTACTTC.

This chain connects TRBV7-3 to TRBJ2-7; 7 bases are a match to TRBD1. The ends lost 5 bases at V and 7 bases at J; junction bases unmatched: 14. Germline V gene lookup returns CDR1 SGHTA and CDR2 FQGTGA. This CDR3 comprises 15 residues. The CDR3 is CASSPGTVRIEEQYF. DNA of the CDR3: TGTGCCAGCAGCCCCGGGACAGTGAGGATTGAAGAGCAGTACTTC.

This clone was seen a handful of times. The chain carries TRBV19 and TRBJ1-1; weak D call: TRBD1 (6 bases). With 5 bases removed from V and 1 base from J, the gap between germline ends came to 11 bases. Germline V gene sequence: CDR1 LNHDA, CDR2 SQIVND (reference sequence). There are 14 residues in the CDR3. In nucleotides, the CDR3 is TGTGCCAGTAGTGGGGGACATTGGAACACTGAAGCTTTCTTT. This codes for CASSGGHWNTEAFF.

This sequence joins TRBV9 and TRBJ2-7; 7 positions agree with TRBD1. The V gene's germline CDR1 is SGDLS and CDR2 YYNGEE. Trimming at V came to 0 bases and at J to 0 bases, leaving 6 bases not matched to a gene. The CDR3 length is 16 residues. The CDR3 loop is CASSVEWGQPSYEQYF. CDR3 DNA: TGTGCCAGCAGCGTAGAATGGGGACAGCCCTCCTACGAGCAGTACTTC. Based on the CDR3 plus reference TRBV9 and TRBJ2-7, the full variable domain is DSGVTQTPKHLITATGQRVTLRCSPRSGDLSVYWYQQSLDQGLQFLIQYYNGEERAKGNILERFSAQQFPDLHSELNLSSLELGDSALYFCASSVEWGQPSYEQYFGPGTRLTVT.

The V and J genes are TRBV30 and TRBJ1-2; 7 nucleotides agree with TRBD1. V lost 7 bases, J lost 2 bases, and 1 base stayed unmatched. The CDR3 runs 11 residues. The V gene's germline CDR1 is GTSNPN and CDR2 SVGIG (reference sequence). The CDR3 is CALDRNYGYTF. The CDR3 DNA sequence: TGTGCCTTGGACAGGAACTATGGCTACACCTTC.

This chain links TRBV11-2 with TRBJ2-7; D is ambiguous. This CDR3 is 13 amino acids long. V was pared by 1 base and J by 3 bases, with 7 bases between. Germline V gene sequence: CDR1 SGHAT, CDR2 FQNNGV. The CDR3 loop is CASSLAQNYEQYF. In nucleotides, the CDR3 is TGTGCCAGCAGCTTAGCGCAGAACTACGAGCAGTACTTC.

The chain combines TRBV5-1 with TRBJ2-5; 11 nucleotides line up with TRBD1. The CDR3 has 17 amino acids. Germline-derived CDR1 and CDR2 are SGHRS and YFSETQ. V gave up 1 base and J gave up 5 bases; unmatched junction bases: 10. The CDR3 spells CASSLPQDRGRDETQYF. The CDR3 coding sequence is TGCGCCAGCAGCTTGCCCCAGGACAGGGGGCGCGATGAGACCCAGTACTTC.

The chain carries TRBV5-1 and TRBJ2-5; TRBD2 agrees at 8 bases. V was pared by 3 bases and J by 3 bases, with 7 bases of the junction left unmatched. This CDR3 has 15 amino acids. Germline V gene lookup returns CDR1 SGHRS and CDR2 YFSETQ. The CDR3 DNA follows: TGCGCCAGCAGCTCAGGCCGGGGGGGAGAAGAGACCCAGTACTTC. It translates to CASSSGRGGEETQYF.

V usage is TRBV6-5 and J usage is TRBJ2-5; D gene ambiguous. Germline values: CDR1 MNHEY, CDR2 SVGAGI. Trimming removed 2 bases from V and 1 base from J, with 8 bases in between. This CDR3 contains 14 residues. DNA for the CDR3: TGTGCCAGCAGTTACATCGAGGCCCAAGAGACCCAGTACTTC. Translating it yields CASSYIEAQETQYF.